The 8 T cell receptor beta chains reported below all come from one sample, sequenced in a study of T cell clones after liver transplantation. Sequenced by immunoSEQ multiplex PCR; TCRdb stores in-frame clones only, minus some. The sample holds tens of thousands of clones, 70% to 80% seen once. Sequencing used CD4+ T cells from blood, obtained before liver transplant. Receptor source: a human donor who received a liver transplant.

The chain has TRBV10-3 and TRBJ2-2; TRBD2 aligns across 9 bases. The CDR3 is 14 residues long. V shed 6 bases and J 5 bases; nucleotides not matched to a gene: 4. Germline CDR1 is ENHRY and CDR2 is SYGVKD. CDR3 region: CAIRRLAETGELFF. Here the CDR3 DNA reads TGTGCCATCAGGCGACTAGCGGAAACCGGGGAGCTGTTTTTT.

By its share, this clone is medium-sized. Other DNA sequences from this sample encode an identical CDR3 as well. This chain uses TRBV6-1 with TRBJ1-4, with 7 positions matching TRBD1. CDR1 and CDR2 (germline): MNHNS, SASEGT. The CDR3 is made up of 16 amino acids. The trim removed 2 bases at V and 0 bases at J, leaving 3 bases unmatched. The CDR3 nucleotides read TGTGCCAGCAGTGAATGGACAGGCCCAACTAATGAAAAACTGTTTTTT. Its translation is CASSEWTGPTNEKLFF.

This clone was found a few times. The V gene is TRBV28, the J gene TRBJ1-2; the match to TRBD1 covers 12 bases. Per germline, CDR1 MDHEN and CDR2 SYDVKM. The V and J ends lost 5 bases and 3 bases, in that order; junction bases with no gene match: 7. CDR3 length equals 16 residues. The CDR3 is CASSPGTGGAYYGYTF. In DNA, the CDR3 is TGTGCCAGCAGTCCGGGGACAGGGGGCGCCTACTATGGCTACACCTTC.

This clone was detected only a few times. Other DNA sequences in this specimen translate into the identical CDR3. The rearrangement joins TRBV9 to TRBJ1-6; 8 bases map to TRBD1. The V segment lost 3 bases and the J segment 0 bases; nucleotides outside the gene matches: 2. CDR3 length: 16 residues. Germline V gene sequence: CDR1 SGDLS, CDR2 YYNGEE. The CDR3 loop is CASSAGTGSYNSPLHF. Written as DNA, the CDR3 is TGTGCCAGCAGCGCGGGGACAGGCTCCTATAATTCACCCCTCCACTTT. The full variable domain, with the rest looked up from reference TRBV9 and TRBJ1-6, is DSGVTQTPKHLITATGQRVTLRCSPRSGDLSVYWYQQSLDQGLQFLIQYYNGEERAKGNILERFSAQQFPDLHSELNLSSLELGDSALYFCASSAGTGSYNSPLHFGNGTRLTVT.

The V call is TRBV7-2, the J call TRBJ2-5; D gene ambiguous. Trimming took 3 bases from V and 5 from J, leaving 13 bases between them. Germline V lookup: CDR1 SGHTA, CDR2 FQGNSA. This CDR3 has 14 amino acids. The CDR3 sequence: CASSLLLSSETQYF. CDR3 bases: TGTGCCAGCAGCTTGTTACTGAGTTCGGAGACCCAGTACTTC.

This clone was detected a few times. Other DNA sequences in this sample translate to the same CDR3. The V and J genes are TRBV11-3 and TRBJ2-1; a possible D gene is TRBD2 (5 bases). CDR1 and CDR2 from the germline V gene are SGHNT and YENEEA. The CDR3 totals 14 residues. V shed 1 base and J shed 4 bases, with 8 bases lying between them. The CDR3 is CASSLVGGYNEQFF. In DNA, the CDR3 is TGTGCCAGCAGCTTAGTCGGCGGGTACAATGAGCAGTTCTTC.

This clone was found a few times. The chain couples TRBV6-5 to TRBJ1-6; TRBD1 is a possible D gene (5 bases). This CDR3 region has 14 residues. The germline V gene has CDR1 MNHEY and CDR2 SVGAGI. V was cut by 2 bases and J by 10 bases, with 12 bases left in between. DNA of the CDR3: TGTGCCAGCAGTTACCCACAGGAACGCTCACCCCTCCACTTT. Amino acid sequence: CASSYPQERSPLHF.

This chain links TRBV28 with TRBJ2-1, with a weak D call TRBD1 (5 bases). CDR1 is MDHEN and CDR2 is SYDVKM in the germline V gene. V lost 8 bases to trimming and J lost 3 bases, with 11 bases between them. There are 13 residues in the CDR3. CDR3 coding DNA: TGTGCCAGCCTTTTAGACAGCTACAATGAGCAGTTCTTC. Its translation: CASLLDSYNEQFF.